The clone carrying this T cell receptor (beta chain) has only a few counts. Its antigen is still unknown. This sample was taken from a study of T cells after yellow fever vaccination. Points from the study as a whole: The secondary T-cell response peaked on day 5, not day 15, but was weaker. Among primary-vaccination clones, most reappeared after the booster, at 95% to 96% for CD4 and 88% for CD8.

TCRdb processed the 5' RACE reads anew with MiXCR; each CDR3 protein has one entry. This sample has about 300,000 distinct CDR3 sequences, with around 6.8% found just once. The starting material was PBMCs, obtained 35 to 50 days after the first yellow fever vaccination. The sequence was obtained from a man aged 18-30 years who received the YFV17D yellow fever vaccine.

The CDR3 loop reads CASSLSNGRADTQYF. CDR3 sequence (DNA): TGTGCCAGCAGCTTATCTAACGGCAGGGCTGATACGCAGTATTTT. The rearrangement links TRBV7-3 to TRBJ2-3, with a possible D match to TRBD1 (5 bases). The CDR3 spans 15 residues. Between the trimmed V and J ends, which lost 2 bases and 6 bases, there was a span of 15 bases. CDR1 and CDR2 (germline): SGHTA, FQGTGA. Complete variable domain (other parts from reference TRBV7-3 and TRBJ2-3): GAGVSQTPSNKVTEKGKYVELRCDPISGHTALYWYRQSLGQGPEFLIYFQGTGAADDSGLPNDRFFAVRPEGSVSTLKIQRTERGDSAVYLCASSLSNGRADTQYFGPGTRLTVL.